The 20 T cell receptor beta chains listed next were all sequenced from one sample in a study of response to subunit inactivated influenza vaccine. MiXCR, run by TCRdb on the RT-PCR reads, gives a single entry per CDR3 protein. The sample gives 280,000 or so distinct CDR3 sequences, 21% of which show up once; about a tenth is in the top ten. Sequencing used PBMCs from blood, obtained about 20 months after vaccination. The receptors were gathered from a man between 50 and 75 years old who received an inactivated influenza vaccine.

V and J are TRBV18 and TRBJ1-4; the match to TRBD1 covers 9 bases. Trimming cost V 2 bases and J 5 bases; bases outside gene matches: 3. The CDR3 consists of 15 residues. In germline, CDR1 is KGHSH, CDR2 LQKENI. CDR3 DNA sequence: TGTGCCAGCTCACCAGACAGGGGGGGCAATGAAAAACTGTTTTTT. It encodes CASSPDRGGNEKLFF.

The sample holds a few counts of this clonotype. V is TRBV18 and J is TRBJ1-5; 9 bases agree with TRBD1. The CDR3 has 16 residues. Germline loops: CDR1 KGHSH, CDR2 LQKENI. V shed 3 bases and J 2 bases; nucleotides not matched to a gene: 5. As DNA, the CDR3 is TGTGCCAGCTCACCTGGGACAGGGATTGGCAATCAGCCCCAGCATTTT. As protein: CASSPGTGIGNQPQHF.

V gene TRBV7-6 combines with J gene TRBJ2-1; TRBD1 matches at 7 bases. CDR3 length: 13 residues. Germline V gene lookup returns CDR1 SGHVS and CDR2 FNYEAQ. Trimming took 1 base from V and 7 from J; bases not matched to a gene: 1. The CDR3 region is CASSLETGNEQFF. CDR3 DNA: TGTGCCAGCAGCTTAGAGACAGGGAATGAGCAGTTCTTC.

This chain uses TRBV29-1 with TRBJ1-1; TRBD1 might be the D (5 bases). In germline, CDR1 is SQVTM, CDR2 ANQGSEA. CDR3 length: 14 residues. V was shortened by 0 bases and J by 4 bases, with 12 bases between the two germline ends. The CDR3 DNA sequence: TGCAGCGTTGAAGAAGCAGGGAGAAGCACTGAAGCTTTCTTT. Residues: CSVEEAGRSTEAFF.

The gene calls are TRBV19 and TRBJ1-5, with TRBD1 as a possible D gene (6 bases). The V gene lost 7 bases and the J gene lost 7 bases, with 23 bases spanning the gap. The CDR3 has 16 amino acids. Looked up from germline, CDR1 is LNHDA and CDR2 is SQIVND (reference sequence). For the CDR3, the DNA is TGTGCCAGTACCCCTCTCGAGCCAAAAGGGGGGCAGCCCCAGCATTTT. This sequence encodes CASTPLEPKGGQPQHF. Full variable domain (outside the CDR3, taken from reference TRBV19 and TRBJ1-5): DGGITQSPKYLFRKEGQNVTLSCEQNLNHDAMYWYRQDPGQGLRLIYYSQIVNDFQKGDIAEGYSVSREKKESFPLTVTSAQKNPTAFYLCASTPLEPKGGQPQHFGDGTRLSIL.

The chain links TRBV4-2 to TRBJ1-1, with D unresolved. The CDR3 totals 14 residues. Looked up from germline, CDR1 is LGHNA and CDR2 is YNFKEQ. Deletions cut 0 bases from V and 6 bases from J, with 11 bases between. This CDR3 is CASSQDRYRAEAFF. CDR3 coding DNA: TGTGCCAGCAGCCAAGATCGATATCGGGCTGAAGCTTTCTTT.

The V gene is TRBV29-1, the J gene TRBJ2-1; D is perhaps TRBD1 (7 bases). The V gene lost 8 bases and the J gene lost 7 bases, with 21 bases spanning the gap. This CDR3 spans 14 amino acids. CDR1 is SQVTM, CDR2 ANQGSEA, per germline. CDR3 residues: CSFYLQGRLNEQFF. CDR3 coding DNA: TGCAGCTTCTACCTACAGGGGAGGTTGAATGAGCAGTTCTTC.

This clonotype has only a few counts. This sequence joins TRBV25-1 and TRBJ2-5, with D unresolved. The CDR3 has 14 amino acids. Trimming stripped 0 bases from V and 2 bases from J, with 7 bases between. The germline V gene encodes CDR1 MGHDK and CDR2 SYGVNS. As DNA, the CDR3 is TGTGCCAGCAGTGAATATAAGTCACAAGAGACCCAGTACTTC. This encodes CASSEYKSQETQYF.

This clonotype was counted many times. V is TRBV5-6 and J is TRBJ1-3, with a possible D match to TRBD1 (6 bases). With 4 bases removed from V and 0 bases from J, the gap between germline ends came to 8 bases. The CDR3 covers 14 residues. CDR1 and CDR2 (germline): SGHDT, YYEEEE. CDR3 nucleotides: TGTGCCAGCAGCGCGACAGGCTCTGGAAACACCATATATTTT. Protein product: CASSATGSGNTIYF.

This clonotype was detected many times. The chain links TRBV10-3 to TRBJ2-1; D is unclear. Germline loops: CDR1 ENHRY, CDR2 SYGVKD. This CDR3 has 15 amino acids. Trimming cost V 6 bases and J 0 bases, with 12 bases left between them. The CDR3 DNA is TGTGCCATCAGAAAGGGCCCGAGCTCCTACAATGAGCAGTTCTTC. Its translation: CAIRKGPSSYNEQFF.

This clonotype has more than one count but fewer than ten. The rearrangement joins TRBV10-3 to TRBJ2-7; D gene uncertain. The germline V gene encodes CDR1 ENHRY and CDR2 SYGVKD. This CDR3 is built from 12 residues. Trimming removed 9 bases at V and 0 bases at J, with 9 bases between. CDR3 in DNA: TGTGCCATTCTGGACGACTCCTACGAGCAGTACTTC. Amino acids: CAILDDSYEQYF.

The table lists this clonotype with many counts. CDR3 region: CAWGRAYNSPLHF. In DNA form, the CDR3 reads TGTGCCTGGGGGAGAGCCTATAATTCACCCCTCCACTTT. The chain employs TRBV30 and TRBJ1-6; unclear D gene. The V end was cut by 5 bases, the J end by 2 bases, with 7 bases between. The CDR3 is 13 residues long. CDR1 and CDR2 (germline): GTSNPN, SVGIG (reference sequence).

The chain links TRBV20-1 to TRBJ2-7; 7 nucleotides match TRBD2. The CDR3 totals 15 residues. Germline V gene sequence: CDR1 DFQATT, CDR2 SNEGSKA (reference sequence). The V and J ends lost 2 bases and 0 bases, in that order; junction bases with no gene match: 7. CDR3 sequence (DNA): TGCAGTGCTAGAATGCTGCGGGAGAGCTCCTACGAGCAGTACTTC. Protein sequence: CSARMLRESSYEQYF.

This clonotype occurred many times. The CDR3 is CASSLSGTYGYTF. For the CDR3, the DNA is TGTGCCAGCAGTTTATCAGGGACCTATGGCTACACCTTC. The chain has TRBV28 and TRBJ1-2; D may be TRBD1 (5 bases). V lost 1 base to trimming and J lost 4 bases, with 7 bases between them. CDR3 size: 13 residues. Germline assignment: CDR1 MDHEN and CDR2 SYDVKM.

This clonotype appeared a few times. This sequence joins TRBV15 and TRBJ2-7; 7 nucleotides match TRBD1. With V trimmed by 4 bases and J by 2 bases, 8 bases remained unmatched. CDR3 size: 15 residues. CDR1 LNHNV and CDR2 YYDKDF come from the germline V gene (reference sequence). The CDR3 loop is CATSNYRGAPYEQYF. The CDR3 DNA reads as TGTGCCACCAGCAACTACAGGGGAGCCCCCTACGAGCAGTACTTC.

The chain is built from TRBV2 and TRBJ1-6, with D perhaps matching TRBD1 (6 bases). V was trimmed by 5 bases and J by 10 bases, leaving 15 bases between them. The CDR3 contains 14 residues. CDR1 and CDR2 from the germline V gene are SNHLY and FYNNEI. CDR3 coding DNA: TGTGCCAGCAGTATTACAGGGTCGGAATCACCCCTCCACTTT. Protein: CASSITGSESPLHF.

This clonotype was seen at least ten times. This sequence joins TRBV4-1 and TRBJ1-4, with a tentative D call TRBD1 (6 bases). The V gene lost 4 bases and the J gene lost 1 base, with 16 bases spanning the gap. Germline CDR1 MGHRA, CDR2 YSYEKL. The CDR3 totals 17 residues. CDR3: CASSPLGGGRTNEKLFF. As DNA, the CDR3 is TGCGCCAGCAGCCCTCTGGGTGGGGGGCGAACTAATGAAAAACTGTTTTTT.

This clonotype has only a few counts. The chain links TRBV7-6 to TRBJ1-1; 10 nucleotides agree with TRBD1. J gave up 0 bases and V 6 bases, and 10 bases lay outside the gene matches. The CDR3 is 17 residues long. Germline values: CDR1 SGHVS, CDR2 FNYEAQ. DNA for the CDR3: TGTGCCAGCAGACCGGGACAGGGGATAGCCATGAACACTGAAGCTTTCTTT. Protein sequence: CASRPGQGIAMNTEAFF.

This clonotype was seen only a few times. The chain is built from TRBV12-3 or TRBV12-4 and TRBJ2-4; no clear D. Trimming removed 6 bases from V and 0 bases from J, with 12 bases in between. The length of the CDR3 is 15 residues. In nucleotides, the CDR3 is TGTGCCAGCAGCCGACCCGTCTTAGCCAAAAACATTCAGTACTTC. It codes for CASSRPVLAKNIQYF.

V usage is TRBV10-2 and J usage is TRBJ2-5, with D uncertain. CDR1 WSHSY and CDR2 SAAADI come from the germline V gene. The CDR3 extends over 11 amino acids. The V end lost 6 bases, the J end lost 1 base, and 3 bases lay between the germline ends. CDR3 residues: CASRIQETQYF. The CDR3 coding sequence is TGCGCCAGCAGGATCCAAGAGACCCAGTACTTC.